Listed here are 8 T cell receptor beta chains from one sample, sequenced in a study of PD-L1 blockade in urothelial cancer (dated by TCRdb to 2017 to 2019). The time point label corresponds to: pretreatment peripheral blood. Receptor libraries were prepared by the immunoSEQ multiplex PCR assay. This is the immuneACCESS table as TCRdb keeps it, with only in-frame sequences that have V and J called. A part of the clones is gone; compared with another copy, unresolved V genes explain less than half, and the rest is unexplained. The sample profile shows around 60,000 clones; around 81% of them were found once. The ten largest clonotypes hold 3.2% of the sample. The specimen was PBMCs, collected around atezolizumab (anti-PD-L1) treatment. Source of these receptors: a man between 65 and 79 years old with urothelial cancer.

This clone was counted between two and nine times. The chain links TRBV6-1 to TRBJ2-2, with 8 positions matching TRBD1. Losses at the gene ends were 7 bases for V and 8 bases for J; bases not matched to a gene: 6. Germline CDR1 is MNHNS and CDR2 is SASEGT. CDR3 length: 13 residues. Written as DNA, the CDR3 is TGTGCCAGCACTAGACAGGGGACTGGGGAGCTGTTTTTT. This sequence encodes CASTRQGTGELFF.

The rearrangement uses TRBV18 and TRBJ2-1; weak D call: TRBD2 (6 bases). V was cut by 2 bases and J by 12 bases, with 20 bases left in between. Per germline, CDR1 KGHSH and CDR2 LQKENI. The CDR3 is 15 amino acids. CDR3 residues: CASSPGTGVVMGQFF. CDR3 in DNA: TGTGCCAGCTCACCAGGGACGGGAGTAGTTATGGGGCAGTTCTTC.

This sequence joins TRBV9 and TRBJ1-3, with 7 nucleotides matching TRBD1. Germline assignment: CDR1 SGDLS and CDR2 YYNGEE. Germline trimming cut 4 bases from V and 0 bases from J; bases unmatched to any gene: 7. The CDR3 spans 16 residues. CDR3: CASSPRGQSSGNTIYF. The CDR3 coding sequence is TGTGCCAGCAGCCCCAGGGGACAGAGCTCTGGAAACACCATATATTTT.

The gene calls are TRBV6-6 and TRBJ1-5; D remains unclear. This CDR3 spans 14 amino acids. Germline lookup yields CDR1 MNHNY and CDR2 SVGAGI (reference sequence). V gave up 6 bases and J gave up 5 bases, with 14 bases separating them. CDR3 bases: TGTGCCAGCAGCCGGGGTCAAGACGATCAGCCCCAGCATTTT. It translates to CASSRGQDDQPQHF.

The chain joins TRBV7-9 to TRBJ2-2; D remains ambiguous. V was clipped by 1 base and J by 3 bases, with 6 bases between them. Per the germline V gene, CDR1 is SEHNR and CDR2 is FQNEAQ (reference sequence). The CDR3 is 14 residues long. Here the CDR3 reads CASSLDIYTGELFF. In DNA, the CDR3 is TGTGCCAGCAGCTTAGACATTTACACCGGGGAGCTGTTTTTT.

Note on this clone: One junction end disagrees with the germline gene, perhaps due to a read error. The genes are TRBV19 and TRBJ2-5; 7 nucleotides line up with TRBD1. This CDR3 spans 15 amino acids. Germline-derived CDR1 and CDR2 are LNHDA and SQIVND (reference sequence). CDR3 coding DNA: TGTGCCAGTAGTGTCTCCGGGACAGTGCAAGGGACCCAGTACTTC. It encodes CASSVSGTVQGTQYF.

The chain uses TRBV5-4 and TRBJ2-7; TRBD2 might be the D (6 bases). Trimming left V 0 bases short and J 2 bases short, with 15 bases between. CDR1 SGHNT and CDR2 YYREEE come from the germline V gene (reference sequence). The CDR3 is 16 residues long. As DNA, the CDR3 is TGTGCCAGCAGCTTGGAGGTAGCGGATCCACCCTACGAGCAGTACTTC. This encodes CASSLEVADPPYEQYF.

The J gene is TRBJ2-7, the V gene TRBV10-2; maybe TRBD1 (6 bases). V was cut by 9 bases and J by 1 base, with 13 bases left in between. The CDR3 covers 13 residues. Germline lookup yields CDR1 WSHSY and CDR2 SAAADI. The DNA for the CDR3 is TGCGCCAGTTCCGGGACACAGTCCTACGAGCAGTACTTC. It yields the protein CASSGTQSYEQYF.